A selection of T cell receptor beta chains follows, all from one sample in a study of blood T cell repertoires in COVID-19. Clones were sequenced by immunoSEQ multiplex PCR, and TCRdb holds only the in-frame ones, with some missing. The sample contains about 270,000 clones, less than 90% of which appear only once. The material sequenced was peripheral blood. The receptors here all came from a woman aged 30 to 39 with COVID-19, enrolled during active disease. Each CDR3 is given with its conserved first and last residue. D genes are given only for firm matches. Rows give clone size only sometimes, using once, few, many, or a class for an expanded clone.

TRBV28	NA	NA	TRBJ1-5	CASSSTGSVRPQHF	TGTGCCAGCAGTTCCACAGGTTCTGTACGGCCCCAGCATTTT
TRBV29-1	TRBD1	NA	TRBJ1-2	CSVAGTGVGYTF	TGCAGCGTGGCCGGGACAGGGGTCGGCTACACCTTC
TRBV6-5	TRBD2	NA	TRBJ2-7	CASRPGSGGPYEQYF	TGTGCCAGCAGGCCGGGTAGCGGGGGGCCCTACGAGCAGTACTTC
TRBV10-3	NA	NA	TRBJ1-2	CAISSTNRLGGGYTF	TGTGCCATCAGTTCCACTAACAGGTTAGGTGGGGGCTACACCTTC
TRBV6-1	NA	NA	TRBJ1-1	CASSEEPSADTEAFF	TGTGCCAGCAGTGAAGAGCCGAGTGCGGACACTGAAGCTTTCTTT
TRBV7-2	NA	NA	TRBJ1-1	CASSWTGGATEAFF	TGTGCCAGCAGCTGGACGGGGGGAGCCACTGAAGCTTTCTTT
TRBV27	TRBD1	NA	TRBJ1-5	CASRNKGAGNQPQHF	TGTGCCAGCAGGAATAAGGGGGCTGGCAATCAGCCCCAGCATTTT
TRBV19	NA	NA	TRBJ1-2	CASSIEVGHPYGYTF	TGTGCCAGTAGTATAGAGGTGGGACATCCCTATGGCTACACCTTC
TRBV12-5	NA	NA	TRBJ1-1	CASGLRVGRAMQAFF	TGTGCTAGTGGTTTGAGAGTCGGCAGGGCGATGCAAGCTTTCTTT
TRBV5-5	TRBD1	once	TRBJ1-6	CASSVIPGQGVSPLHF	TGTGCCAGCAGCGTAATACCGGGACAGGGAGTTTCACCCCTCCACTTT
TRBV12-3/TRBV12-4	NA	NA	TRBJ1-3	CASSFVNTIYF	TGTGCCAGCAGTTTCGTGAACACCATATATTTT
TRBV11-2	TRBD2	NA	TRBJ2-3	CASSLSSTSGGTDTQYF	TGTGCCAGCAGCTTATCGTCGACTAGCGGGGGGACAGATACGCAGTATTTT
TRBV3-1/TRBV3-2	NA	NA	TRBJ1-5	CASSGGGDQPQHF	TGTGCCAGCAGCGGTGGGGGGGATCAGCCCCAGCATTTT
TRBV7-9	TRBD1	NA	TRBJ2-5	CASSATGTEPYF	TGTGCCAGCAGCGCTACCGGGACAGAACCCTACTTC
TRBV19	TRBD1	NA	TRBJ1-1	CASRQGRLIDLAEAFF	TGTGCCAGTAGACAGGGGCGTCTAATAGATCTGGCTGAAGCTTTCTTT
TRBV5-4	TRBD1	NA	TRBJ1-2	CASSPRQGYGYTF	TGTGCCAGCAGCCCACGACAGGGTTATGGCTACACCTTC
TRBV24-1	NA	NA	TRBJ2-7	CATSAGYEQYF	TGTGCCACCAGTGCCGGGTACGAGCAGTACTTC